This TCR beta chain was recovered during a study of read filtering for tumor transcriptome and immune sequencing. Study-level information: Transcriptome libraries were built from DNase-treated RNA. General observations from the study: Compared with RNA-seq, IR-seq gave much higher clonotype depth and reliability. IR-seq and RNA-seq agreed better without single-read clonotypes. The sorted CD138-negative fraction was a mixed bone marrow immune population, not purified T cells.

This clonotype was seen at least ten times. Antigen: not known. Germline CDR1 is SQVTM and CDR2 is ANQGSEA. The junction had 1 base not matched to a gene; V was cut back by 5 bases and J by 4 bases. The CDR3 consists of 12 residues. This library used about 360 ng RNA and molecular barcoded adaptors spanning alpha/delta and beta/gamma chains. TCRdb reprocessed the reads via MiXCR and lists one record per CDR3 protein. Found here are 85,000 or so distinct CDR3 sequences, about 12% of them singletons; the top ten hold just under 15%. Sequencing input: a population of CD138-negative cells sorted from bone marrow. This sequence originates from a donor over 35 with multiple myeloma. The chain has TRBV29-1 and TRBJ1-1; TRBD1 aligns across 10 bases. The chain's CDR3 is CSVRTGGTEAFF. Here the CDR3 DNA reads TGCAGCGTTCGGACAGGGGGCACTGAAGCTTTCTTT.